This TCR beta chain was captured by sequencing in a study of early T cells in non-severe SARS-CoV-2 infection. Study-level information: From unsorted whole blood, bulk RNA was sequenced, and the chains remained unpaired. General study points: Missing private and CD4 specificities, VDJdb matching favored anti-spike CD8 responses.

This clonotype was seen many times. The antigen is not known. Unique molecular identifiers were affixed to single, distinct cDNA molecules. TCRdb reanalysed the 5' RACE reads using MiXCR and keeps one entry per CDR3 protein. The table shows 55,000 to 70,000 distinct CDR3 sequences, with roughly a tenth occurring only once. This clonotype was obtained from an adult who was a healthcare worker with PCR-confirmed SARS-CoV-2 infection or an uninfected control (not recorded which). The sample taken for sequencing was whole blood.

CDR3 protein: CASSDSNRVGEQYF. The CDR3 bases are TGTGCCAGCAGCGACTCGAACAGGGTAGGCGAGCAGTACTTC. J is TRBJ2-7 and V is TRBV7-9, with D maybe TRBD1 (6 bases). The CDR3 sequence is 14 residues long. Looked up from germline, CDR1 is SEHNR and CDR2 is FQNEAQ (reference sequence). Trimming pared 5 bases from V and 6 bases from J, leaving 17 bases between.